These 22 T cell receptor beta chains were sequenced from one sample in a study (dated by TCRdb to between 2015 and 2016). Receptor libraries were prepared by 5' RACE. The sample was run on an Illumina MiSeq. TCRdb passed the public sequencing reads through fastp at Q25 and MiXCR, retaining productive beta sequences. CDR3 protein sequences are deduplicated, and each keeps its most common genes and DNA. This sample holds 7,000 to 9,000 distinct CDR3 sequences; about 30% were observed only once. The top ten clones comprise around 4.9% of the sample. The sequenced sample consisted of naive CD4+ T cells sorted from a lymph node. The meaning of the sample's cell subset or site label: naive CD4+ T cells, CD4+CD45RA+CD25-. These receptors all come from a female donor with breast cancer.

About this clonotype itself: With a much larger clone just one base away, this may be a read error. The CDR3 spells CASGLSRRQMNTGELFF. CDR3 bases: TGTGCCAGCGGTTTATCCCGAAGACAGATGAACACCGGGGAGCTGTTTTTT. The chain uses TRBV27 and TRBJ2-2, with TRBD1 as a possible D gene (5 bases). Per germline, CDR1 MNHEY and CDR2 SMNVEV (reference sequence). This CDR3 spans 17 amino acids.

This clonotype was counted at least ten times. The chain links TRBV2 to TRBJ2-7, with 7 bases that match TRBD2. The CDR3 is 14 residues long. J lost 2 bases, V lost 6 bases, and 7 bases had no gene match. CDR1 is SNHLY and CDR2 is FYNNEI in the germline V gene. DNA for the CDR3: TGTGCCAGCAGAAAGGGTACTAGCGCCTACGAGCAGTACTTC. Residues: CASRKGTSAYEQYF. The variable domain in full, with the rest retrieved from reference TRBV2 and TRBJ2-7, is EPEVTQTPSHQVTQMGQEVILRCVPISNHLYFYWYRQILGQKVEFLVSFYNNEISEKSEIFDDQFSVERPDGSNFTLKIRSTKLEDSAMYFCASRKGTSAYEQYFGPGTRLTVT.

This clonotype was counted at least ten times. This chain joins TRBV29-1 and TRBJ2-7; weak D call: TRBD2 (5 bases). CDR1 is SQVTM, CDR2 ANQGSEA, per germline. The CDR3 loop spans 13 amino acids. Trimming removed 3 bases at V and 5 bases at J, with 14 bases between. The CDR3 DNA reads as TGCAGCGTTGACGGCGGGCTGTCTAACGAGCAGTACTTC. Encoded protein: CSVDGGLSNEQYF.

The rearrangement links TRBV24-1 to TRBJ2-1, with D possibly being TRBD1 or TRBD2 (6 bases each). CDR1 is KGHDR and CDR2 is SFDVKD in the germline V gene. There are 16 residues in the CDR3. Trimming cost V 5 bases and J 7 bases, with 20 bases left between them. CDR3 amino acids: CATSAGDWDNFNEQFF. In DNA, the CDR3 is TGTGCCACCAGTGCTGGGGACTGGGACAACTTTAATGAGCAGTTCTTC.

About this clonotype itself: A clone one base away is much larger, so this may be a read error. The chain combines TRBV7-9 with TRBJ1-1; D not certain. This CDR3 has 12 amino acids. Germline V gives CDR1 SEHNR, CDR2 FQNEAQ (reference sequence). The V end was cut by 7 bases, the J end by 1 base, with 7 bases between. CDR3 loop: CASNFTNTEAFF. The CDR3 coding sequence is TGTGCCAGCAACTTTACGAACACTGAAGCTTTCTTT. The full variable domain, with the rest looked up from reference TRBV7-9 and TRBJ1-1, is DTGVSQNPRHKITKRGQNVTFRCDPISEHNRLYWYRQTLGQGPEFLTYFQNEAQLEKSRLLSDRFSAERPKGSFSTLEIQRTEQGDSAMYLCASNFTNTEAFFGQGTRLTVV.

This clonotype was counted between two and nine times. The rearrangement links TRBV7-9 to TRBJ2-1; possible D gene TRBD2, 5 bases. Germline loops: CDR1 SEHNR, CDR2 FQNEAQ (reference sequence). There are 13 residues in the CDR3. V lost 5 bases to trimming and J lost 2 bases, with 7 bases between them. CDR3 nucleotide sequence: TGTGCCAGCAGCGTGGGAGCCTACAATGAGCAGTTCTTC. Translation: CASSVGAYNEQFF.

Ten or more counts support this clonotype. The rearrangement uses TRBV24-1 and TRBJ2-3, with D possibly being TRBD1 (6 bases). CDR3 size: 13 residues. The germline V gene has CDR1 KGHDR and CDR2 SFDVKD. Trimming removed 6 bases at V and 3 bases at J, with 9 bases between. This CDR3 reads CATSQQGTDTQYF. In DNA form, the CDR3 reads TGTGCCACCAGTCAACAGGGTACAGATACGCAGTATTTT.

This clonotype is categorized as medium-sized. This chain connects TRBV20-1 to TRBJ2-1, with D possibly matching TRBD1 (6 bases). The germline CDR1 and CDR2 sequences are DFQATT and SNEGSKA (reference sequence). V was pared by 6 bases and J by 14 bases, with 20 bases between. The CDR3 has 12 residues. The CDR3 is CSASRQARDEFF. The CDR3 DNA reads TGCAGTGCGAGTCGACAGGCCAGGGATGAGTTCTTC.

CDR3 nucleotide sequence: TGCGCCAGCAGTGTTGATAAGGTCCTGGACCCAAGAAGGACTGAAGCTTTCTTT. Protein: CASSVDKVLDPRRTEAFF. This chain joins TRBV5-1 and TRBJ1-1; no reliable D call. Trimming removed 5 bases from V and 5 bases from J, with 28 bases in between. CDR1 and CDR2 from the germline V gene are SGHRS and YFSETQ. The CDR3 runs 18 residues.

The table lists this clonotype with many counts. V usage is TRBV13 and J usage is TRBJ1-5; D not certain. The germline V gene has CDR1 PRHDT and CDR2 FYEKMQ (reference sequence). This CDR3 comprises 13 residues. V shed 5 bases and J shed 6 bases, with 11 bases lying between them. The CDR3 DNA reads TGTGCCAGCAGCCGGGGTGGTGGTCAGCCCCAGCATTTT. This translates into CASSRGGGQPQHF.

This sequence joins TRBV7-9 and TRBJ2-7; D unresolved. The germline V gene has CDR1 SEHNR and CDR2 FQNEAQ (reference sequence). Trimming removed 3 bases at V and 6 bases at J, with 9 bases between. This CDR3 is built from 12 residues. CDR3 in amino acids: CASSFVGSEQYF. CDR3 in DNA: TGTGCCAGCAGCTTCGTAGGGTCCGAGCAGTACTTC.

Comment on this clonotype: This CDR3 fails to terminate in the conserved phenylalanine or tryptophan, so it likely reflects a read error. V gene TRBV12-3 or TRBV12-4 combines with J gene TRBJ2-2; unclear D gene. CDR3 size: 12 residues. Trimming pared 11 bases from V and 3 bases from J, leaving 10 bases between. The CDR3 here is CAVAEDTGELFS. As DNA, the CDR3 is TGTGCCGTAGCCGAGGACACCGGGGAGCTGTTTTCA.

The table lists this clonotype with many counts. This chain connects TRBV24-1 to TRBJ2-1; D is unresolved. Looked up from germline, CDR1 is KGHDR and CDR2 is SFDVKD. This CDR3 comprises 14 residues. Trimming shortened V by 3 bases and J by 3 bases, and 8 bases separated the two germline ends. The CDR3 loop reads CATSDNDLYNEQFF. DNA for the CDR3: TGTGCCACCAGTGATAATGATCTCTACAATGAGCAGTTCTTC.

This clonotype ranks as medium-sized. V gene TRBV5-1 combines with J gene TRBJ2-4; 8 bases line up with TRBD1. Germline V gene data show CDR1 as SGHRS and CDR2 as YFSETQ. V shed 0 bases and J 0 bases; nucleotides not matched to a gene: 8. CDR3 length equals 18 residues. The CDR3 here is CASSLALGQETAKNIQYF. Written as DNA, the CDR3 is TGCGCCAGCAGCTTGGCCCTGGGACAGGAAACAGCCAAAAACATTCAGTACTTC.

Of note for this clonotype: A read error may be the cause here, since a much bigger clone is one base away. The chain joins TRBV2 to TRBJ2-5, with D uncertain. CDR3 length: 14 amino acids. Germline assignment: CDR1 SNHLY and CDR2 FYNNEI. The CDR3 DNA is TGTGCCGGCAGGAAGATCGCGGTCCAGGAGACCCAGTACTTC. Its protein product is CAGRKIAVQETQYF.

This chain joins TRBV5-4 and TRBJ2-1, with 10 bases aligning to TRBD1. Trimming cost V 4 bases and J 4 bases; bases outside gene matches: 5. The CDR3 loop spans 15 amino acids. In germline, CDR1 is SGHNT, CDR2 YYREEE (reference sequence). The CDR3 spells CASSPGTGVYNEQFF. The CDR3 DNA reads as TGTGCCAGCAGCCCCGGGACAGGGGTTTACAATGAGCAGTTCTTC.

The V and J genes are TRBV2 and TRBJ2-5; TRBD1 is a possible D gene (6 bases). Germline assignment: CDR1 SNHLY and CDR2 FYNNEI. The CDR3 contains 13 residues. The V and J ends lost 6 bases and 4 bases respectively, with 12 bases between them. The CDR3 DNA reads TGTGCCAGCAGCAGGGGACCAAGAGAGACCCAGTACTTC. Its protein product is CASSRGPRETQYF.

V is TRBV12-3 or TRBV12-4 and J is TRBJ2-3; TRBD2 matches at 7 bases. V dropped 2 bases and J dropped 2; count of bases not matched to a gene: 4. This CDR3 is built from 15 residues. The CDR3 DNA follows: TGTGCCAGCAGTTTATTGGGACTAACCACAGATACGCAGTATTTT. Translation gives CASSLLGLTTDTQYF.

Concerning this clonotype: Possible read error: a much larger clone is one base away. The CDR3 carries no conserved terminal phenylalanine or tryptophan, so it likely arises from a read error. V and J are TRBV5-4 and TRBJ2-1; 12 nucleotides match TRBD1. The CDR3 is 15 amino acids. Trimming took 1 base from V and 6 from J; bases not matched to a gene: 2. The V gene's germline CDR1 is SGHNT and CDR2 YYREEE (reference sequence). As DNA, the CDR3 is TGTGCCAGCAGCTTGCGGGACAGGGGGCCCAATGAGCAGTTCCTC. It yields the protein CASSLRDRGPNEQFL.

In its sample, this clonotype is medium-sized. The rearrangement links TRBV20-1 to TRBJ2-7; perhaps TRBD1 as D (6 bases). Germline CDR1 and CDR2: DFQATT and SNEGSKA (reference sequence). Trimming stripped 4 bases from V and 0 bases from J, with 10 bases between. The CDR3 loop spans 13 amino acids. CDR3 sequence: CSAIRDTSYEQYF. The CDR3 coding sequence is TGCAGTGCTATCCGGGACACCTCCTACGAGCAGTACTTC.

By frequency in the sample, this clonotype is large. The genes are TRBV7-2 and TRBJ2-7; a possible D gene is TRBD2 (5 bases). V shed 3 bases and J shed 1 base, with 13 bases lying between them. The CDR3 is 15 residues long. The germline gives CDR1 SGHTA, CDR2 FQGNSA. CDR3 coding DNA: TGTGCCAGCAGCTTTTCAGGTGGCGGGTCCTACGAGCAGTACTTC. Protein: CASSFSGGGSYEQYF. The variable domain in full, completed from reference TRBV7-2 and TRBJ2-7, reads GAGVSQSPSNKVTEKGKDVELRCDPISGHTALYWYRQSLGQGLEFLIYFQGNSAPDKSGLPSDRFSAERTGGSVSTLTIQRTQQEDSAVYLCASSFSGGGSYEQYFGPGTRLTVT.

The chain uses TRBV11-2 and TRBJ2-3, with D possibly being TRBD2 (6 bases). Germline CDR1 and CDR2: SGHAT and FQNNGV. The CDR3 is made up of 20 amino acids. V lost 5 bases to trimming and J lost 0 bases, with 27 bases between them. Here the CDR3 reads CASSPYFSAGLSGSTDTQYF. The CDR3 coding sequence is TGTGCCAGCAGCCCCTACTTTAGCGCAGGACTAAGCGGAAGCACAGATACGCAGTATTTT.